This T cell receptor (beta chain) came from a study of cytomegalovirus exposure and HLA in healthy donors (dated by TCRdb to about 2017). About the study as a whole: According to a later analysis, one platform produced both the roughly 130 validation repertoires and the approximately 670 repertoires of the first cohort. The study aimed to test whether cataloging public T cell receptors could reveal signatures of past pathogen exposure. A separate validation cohort of 100 to 150 different subjects was used in addition to the approximately 700-subject first cohort. To predict cytomegalovirus infection status, the study combined high-throughput TCR immunosequencing, statistical association of individual TCRs with disease status, and machine learning. The paper as a whole reports these results and caveats: All 130 or so repertoires were used to score co-occurrence in the validation cohort in a later analysis, because that analysis had no HLA typing for the cohort. The authors suggested that the approach could potentially be extended to other disease states and immunological phenotypes. Cytomegalovirus status was reported to be diagnosed by the classifier with high specificity and sensitivity in both the original and validation cohorts. The study listed approximately 150 TCR beta chains as associated with cytomegalovirus. Most TCR sequences were seen in very few donors, while some public TCRs were found in many individuals. In vitro tests confirmed that a few of the cytomegalovirus-associated TCR beta chains recognize cytomegalovirus antigens. Subsequent analysis determined that TCRs grouped into clusters in the first cohort also showed a tendency toward co-occurrence across the roughly 130 validation repertoires, and 85% to 95% of cluster scores exceeded 0.

Donors formed part of the validation cohort, which comprised 95 to 150 subjects and was distinct from the first cohort of under 850 subjects. Relative to germline, V is missing 2 bases and J is missing 6 bases, with 2 bases of the junction outside any gene match. For CDR1 and CDR2, the germline V gene (reference sequence) lists MNHEY and SMNVEV. The CDR3 runs 15 residues from the cysteine to the phenylalanine. Just the 45-base CDR3 DNA is kept, in frame starting at base 1. On this clone: Its antigen specificity is not known. No much larger clone exists at a distance of one base, and base qualities are not known.

The receptor library was made with the immunoSEQ multiplex PCR assay. On the study's bioinformatics: A statistical classification framework was built to diagnose cytomegalovirus status from the catalog of TCR beta chain sequences. TCRdb obtained this table from immuneACCESS and retained in-frame rearrangements with V and J assigned. These tables miss some clones; where compared with another copy, unresolved V genes account for less than half of the shortfall, and the remainder is unexplained. That table supplies the V and J calls and clone size; D and trimming were determined from the DNA. In this sample the table shows over 150,000 clones, about 89% of which occur a single time. The biggest ten clones account for 3% of the sample.

This clonotype was obtained from a woman between 18 and 29 years old in good health and CMV-seropositive. The sequence links TRBV27 to TRBJ2-1, and 12 junctional nucleotides match TRBD2. Sequences were obtained from PBMCs. The CDR3 region: CASSLLAGGFNEQFF. The bases are TGTGCCAGCAGTTTACTAGCGGGAGGGTTCAATGAGCAGTTCTTC.